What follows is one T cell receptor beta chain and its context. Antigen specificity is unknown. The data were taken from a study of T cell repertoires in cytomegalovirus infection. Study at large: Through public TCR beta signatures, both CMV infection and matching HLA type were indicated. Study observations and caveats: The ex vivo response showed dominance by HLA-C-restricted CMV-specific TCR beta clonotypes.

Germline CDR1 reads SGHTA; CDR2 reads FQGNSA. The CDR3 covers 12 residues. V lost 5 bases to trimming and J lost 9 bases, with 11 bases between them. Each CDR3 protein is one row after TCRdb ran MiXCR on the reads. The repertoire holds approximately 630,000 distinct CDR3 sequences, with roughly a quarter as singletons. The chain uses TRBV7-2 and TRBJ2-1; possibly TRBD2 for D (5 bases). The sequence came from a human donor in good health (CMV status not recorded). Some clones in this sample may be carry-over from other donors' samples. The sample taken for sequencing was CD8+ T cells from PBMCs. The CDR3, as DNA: TGTGCCAGCAGCGCTCGGAGGTCTGAGCAGTTCTTC. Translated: CASSARRSEQFF.